These 31 T cell receptor beta chains originate from one sample sequenced in a study of control samples from healthy donors and cancer patients. This table comes from immunoSEQ multiplex PCR, and its TCRdb copy is limited to in-frame clones, with some not included. The sample has more than 75,000 clones, roughly 90% seen once. The specimen sequenced was PBMCs. Receptors were obtained from a woman aged 55 to 70 with head and neck cancer.

This chain links TRBV5-1 with TRBJ1-2, with no clear D. Trimming stripped 5 bases from V and 8 bases from J, with 10 bases between. The length of the CDR3 is 11 residues. CDR1 SGHRS and CDR2 YFSETQ come from the germline V gene. CDR3 in DNA: TGCGCCAGCAGAGAGGAGGGCGGCTACACCTTC. Its translation: CASREEGGYTF.

This clone was observed a few times. The chain employs TRBV29-1 and TRBJ1-5; D is unresolved. The germline V gene encodes CDR1 SQVTM and CDR2 ANQGSEA. Trimming took 1 base from V and 6 from J, leaving 7 bases between them. This CDR3 is built from 12 residues. The CDR3: CSVEVRGQPQHF. The CDR3 DNA reads as TGCAGCGTTGAAGTTAGAGGTCAGCCCCAGCATTTT. Based on the CDR3 plus reference TRBV29-1 and TRBJ1-5, the full variable domain is SAVISQKPSRDICQRGTSLTIQCQVDSQVTMMFWYRQQPGQSLTLIATANQGSEATYESGFVIDKFPISRPNLTFSTLTVSNMSPEDSSIYLCSVEVRGQPQHFGDGTRLSIL.

The chain is built from TRBV9 and TRBJ2-7; D is unclear. This CDR3 comprises 14 residues. The V end lost 3 bases, the J end lost 0 bases, and 10 bases lay between the germline ends. Germline CDR1 SGDLS, CDR2 YYNGEE. The CDR3 spells CASSGHGYSYEQYF. DNA of the CDR3: TGTGCCAGCAGCGGTCACGGGTACTCCTACGAGCAGTACTTC.

The chain recombines TRBV13 with TRBJ1-6, with 9 bases lining up with TRBD1. From germline, CDR1 is PRHDT and CDR2 FYEKMQ (reference sequence). J was trimmed by 8 bases and V by 5 bases; bases with no gene match: 4. This CDR3 spans 14 amino acids. The CDR3 DNA reads TGTGCCAGCAGCCAACGGGACAGGGATTCACCCCTCCACTTT. Translated, it gives CASSQRDRDSPLHF.

This clone was seen a single time. The chain recombines TRBV19 with TRBJ1-5; 7 bases fit TRBD1. Germline trimming cut 4 bases from V and 7 bases from J; bases unmatched to any gene: 7. Per the germline V gene, CDR1 is LNHDA and CDR2 is SQIVND (reference sequence). The CDR3 has 14 residues. CDR3 bases: TGTGCCAGTAGTAGCGCAGGGGGGGTCCAGCCCCAGCATTTT. It translates to CASSSAGGVQPQHF.

There are a few counts of this clone. The chain couples TRBV15 to TRBJ1-5, with a tentative D call TRBD1 (5 bases). There are 15 residues in the CDR3. V gave up 5 bases and J gave up 6 bases, with 17 bases separating them. Germline V gene data show CDR1 as LNHNV and CDR2 as YYDKDF (reference sequence). The CDR3 nucleotides are TGTGCCACCAGCCTTTTGGGGGATGGCACTCAGCCCCAGCATTTT. Amino acid sequence: CATSLLGDGTQPQHF.

The chain employs TRBV5-4 and TRBJ1-1, with D perhaps matching TRBD1 (5 bases). Deletions cut 4 bases from V and 6 bases from J, with 22 bases between. The CDR3 sequence is 16 residues long. Germline assignment: CDR1 SGHNT and CDR2 YYREEE (reference sequence). The CDR3 bases are TGTGCCAGCAGCCCCCTTCCGGTTGCACGGGGGGCTGAAGCTTTCTTT. This codes for CASSPLPVARGAEAFF.

The chain carries TRBV19 and TRBJ2-7, with 8 positions matching TRBD1. The CDR3 loop spans 15 amino acids. CDR1 and CDR2 (germline): LNHDA, SQIVND (reference sequence). V shed 8 bases, J shed 3 bases, and the junction held 12 bases outside the gene matches. CDR3 in DNA: TGTGCCAGTTCCCCCGGCAGGGGGCGCTTCTACGAGCAGTACTTC. It translates to CASSPGRGRFYEQYF.

The V and J genes are TRBV9 and TRBJ2-3; a possible D gene is TRBD2 (6 bases). CDR3 length equals 14 residues. The V end lost 3 bases, the J end lost 4 bases, and 12 bases lay between the germline ends. Germline lookup yields CDR1 SGDLS and CDR2 YYNGEE. CDR3 DNA sequence: TGTGCCAGCAGCGCCGGGACTTCTTCAGATACGCAGTATTTT. This codes for CASSAGTSSDTQYF. Together with reference TRBV9 and TRBJ2-3, the CDR3 gives the full variable domain: DSGVTQTPKHLITATGQRVTLRCSPRSGDLSVYWYQQSLDQGLQFLIQYYNGEERAKGNILERFSAQQFPDLHSELNLSSLELGDSALYFCASSAGTSSDTQYFGPGTRLTVL.

V is TRBV18 and J is TRBJ2-1; TRBD2 matches 7 bases. CDR3 length: 17 amino acids. With 0 bases clipped from V and 0 bases from J, the junction kept 5 bases outside the gene matches. Germline V gene data show CDR1 as KGHSH and CDR2 as LQKENI. The CDR3 nucleotides are TGTGCCAGCTCACCACCACCTCGGGACTACTCCTACAATGAGCAGTTCTTC. Translation gives CASSPPPRDYSYNEQFF.

The chain uses TRBV11-2 and TRBJ2-1; 10 positions match TRBD2. CDR1 is SGHAT, CDR2 FQNNGV, per germline. V lost 1 base and J lost 7; bases outside the gene matches: 10. The CDR3 has 17 residues. This chain's CDR3 is CASSLAGLAGGRNEQFF. The CDR3 DNA follows: TGTGCCAGCAGCTTAGCGGGTTTAGCGGGAGGACGAAATGAGCAGTTCTTC. Based on the CDR3 plus reference TRBV11-2 and TRBJ2-1, the full variable domain is EAGVAQSPRYKIIEKRQSVAFWCNPISGHATLYWYQQILGQGPKLLIQFQNNGVVDDSQLPKDRFSAERLKGVDSTLKIQPAKLEDSAVYLCASSLAGLAGGRNEQFFGPGTRLTVL.

This clone has a single count. The chain combines TRBV6-1 with TRBJ2-4; D is uncertain. V shed 3 bases and J shed 0 bases, with 15 bases lying between them. This CDR3 contains 17 residues. Germline V gene data show CDR1 as MNHNS and CDR2 as SASEGT. The CDR3 sequence: CASSDFFFELAKNIQYF. Here the CDR3 DNA reads TGTGCCAGCAGTGACTTTTTTTTCGAGCTAGCCAAAAACATTCAGTACTTC.

The chain is built from TRBV7-7 and TRBJ1-1, with unresolved D. The CDR3 totals 13 residues. V lost 5 bases and J lost 3, with 10 bases in between. Germline values: CDR1 SSHAT, CDR2 FNYEAQ (reference sequence). CDR3 in DNA: TGTGCCAGCAGCCTGACGAGGGACACTGAAGCTTTCTTT. This codes for CASSLTRDTEAFF.

The V gene is TRBV7-9, the J gene TRBJ1-6; D ambiguous. Germline V CDR1 and CDR2: SEHNR, FQNEAQ (reference sequence). The CDR3 consists of 12 residues. Trimming took 2 bases from V and 8 from J, leaving 4 bases between them. The CDR3 DNA reads as TGTGCCAGCAGCTTACCCGATTCACCCCTCCACTTT. Protein sequence: CASSLPDSPLHF. The entire variable domain, with the rest obtained from reference TRBV7-9 and TRBJ1-6, is as follows: DTGVSQNPRHKITKRGQNVTFRCDPISEHNRLYWYRQTLGQGPEFLTYFQNEAQLEKSRLLSDRFSAERPKGSFSTLEIQRTEQGDSAMYLCASSLPDSPLHFGNGTRLTVT.

The V call is TRBV19, the J call TRBJ2-3; D is unclear. The CDR3 is made up of 16 amino acids. V was shortened by 3 bases and J by 0 bases, with 13 bases between the two germline ends. Germline-derived CDR1 and CDR2 are LNHDA and SQIVND (reference sequence). CDR3 in amino acids: CASSIFAEKSTDTQYF. DNA for the CDR3: TGTGCCAGTAGTATTTTTGCGGAGAAAAGCACAGATACGCAGTATTTT.

This clone was counted once. This chain's CDR3 is CASSLEVGAHGYTF. In nucleotides, the CDR3 is TGTGCCAGCAGCTTAGAAGTGGGGGCTCACGGCTACACCTTC. The rearrangement uses TRBV11-2 and TRBJ1-2, with a weak D call TRBD1 (6 bases). V lost 0 bases and J lost 8, with 13 bases in between. This CDR3 has 14 residues. CDR1 SGHAT and CDR2 FQNNGV come from the germline V gene.

The rearrangement links TRBV19 to TRBJ1-4, with 7 bases that match TRBD1. The CDR3 has 15 residues. V was clipped by 5 bases and J by 7 bases; unmatched bases: 10. Germline V gene lookup returns CDR1 LNHDA and CDR2 SQIVND (reference sequence). The CDR3 DNA reads TGTGCCAGTAGTGGCACAGGGGTAGTTAGTGAAAAACTGTTTTTT. Residues: CASSGTGVVSEKLFF.

The rearrangement uses TRBV19 and TRBJ1-5; maybe TRBD1 (5 bases). Germline CDR1 LNHDA, CDR2 SQIVND (reference sequence). This CDR3 has 16 residues. The V end was cut by 3 bases, the J end by 0 bases, with 12 bases between. Here the CDR3 reads CASSIQGGSSNQPQHF. The DNA for the CDR3 is TGTGCCAGTAGTATTCAGGGTGGAAGTAGCAATCAGCCCCAGCATTTT.

The rearrangement uses TRBV6-2 or TRBV6-3 and TRBJ2-1; D gene uncertain. Germline CDR1 reads MNHEY; CDR2 reads SVGEGT. The CDR3 runs to 15 residues. V lost 5 bases, J lost 0 bases, and 11 bases lay in between. Written as DNA, the CDR3 is TGTGCCAGCAGTCGAGCGTACACCTCCTACAATGAGCAGTTCTTC. It specifies CASSRAYTSYNEQFF.

V and J are TRBV19 and TRBJ2-1, with 8 bases lining up with TRBD1. CDR1 is LNHDA and CDR2 is SQIVND in the germline V gene (reference sequence). This CDR3 is 16 amino acids long. The V and J ends lost 5 bases and 4 bases, in that order; junction bases with no gene match: 10. The chain's CDR3 is CASSLYQGQAYNEQFF. For the CDR3, the DNA is TGTGCCAGTAGTCTCTACCAGGGACAGGCTTACAATGAGCAGTTCTTC.

This clone was observed once. The chain recombines TRBV6-1 with TRBJ1-1; unclear D gene. The germline CDR1 and CDR2 sequences are MNHNS and SASEGT. The CDR3 totals 13 residues. V was cut by 3 bases and J by 1 base, with 6 bases left in between. CDR3 sequence reads: CASSDVQNTEAFF. CDR3 DNA sequence: TGTGCCAGCAGTGATGTACAGAACACTGAAGCTTTCTTT.

The chain employs TRBV14 and TRBJ2-3; 11 positions agree with TRBD2. This CDR3 is 19 amino acids long. Germline lookup yields CDR1 SGHDN and CDR2 FVKESK. The trim removed 0 bases at V and 3 bases at J, leaving 11 bases unmatched. The CDR3 is CASSQDHWLAGGLTDTQYF. The CDR3 DNA sequence: TGTGCCAGCAGCCAAGATCATTGGCTAGCGGGAGGATTAACAGATACGCAGTATTTT.

The rearrangement uses TRBV4-3 and TRBJ1-6; 8 nucleotides line up with TRBD1. The trim removed 0 bases at V and 9 bases at J, leaving 10 bases unmatched. The CDR3 length is 17 residues. In germline, CDR1 is LGHNA, CDR2 YSLEER. The CDR3 loop is CASSQEGQASFSSPLHF. The CDR3 DNA reads as TGCGCCAGCAGCCAAGAGGGACAGGCATCCTTTAGTTCACCCCTCCACTTT.

In its sample, this clone was seen a few times. The gene calls are TRBV30 and TRBJ2-1; weak D call: TRBD2 (5 bases). V lost 0 bases and J lost 1, with 31 bases in between. CDR1 GTSNPN and CDR2 SVGIG come from the germline V gene (reference sequence). The CDR3 contains 22 residues. The CDR3 protein is CAWSVQPPRSTYWTSSYNEQFF. In nucleotides, the CDR3 is TGTGCCTGGAGTGTCCAACCCCCCCGAAGTACATATTGGACTTCTTCCTACAATGAGCAGTTCTTC. The full variable domain, completed using reference TRBV30 and TRBJ2-1, is SQTIHQWPATLVQPVGSPLSLECTVEGTSNPNLYWYRQAAGRGLQLLFYSVGIGQISSEVPQNLSASRPQDRQFILSSKKLLLSDSGFYLCAWSVQPPRSTYWTSSYNEQFFGPGTRLTVL.

The count of this clone is one. The chain combines TRBV27 with TRBJ2-3; D unclear. CDR1 and CDR2 (germline): MNHEY, SMNVEV (reference sequence). The CDR3 covers 11 residues. Trimming removed 8 bases at V and 0 bases at J, with 3 bases between. The CDR3 here is CASASTDTQYF. The CDR3 region has the DNA TGTGCCAGCGCTAGCACAGATACGCAGTATTTT.

The chain combines TRBV18 with TRBJ2-3, with D uncertain. CDR3 size: 11 residues. Looked up from germline, CDR1 is KGHSH and CDR2 is LQKENI. Trimming pared 2 bases from V and 7 bases from J, leaving 4 bases between. This CDR3 is CASSPVNTQYF. The CDR3 DNA is TGTGCCAGCTCACCAGTCAATACGCAGTATTTT.

The gene calls are TRBV3-1 (or the pseudogene TRBV3-2) and TRBJ1-4; 7 bases map to TRBD1. The CDR3 loop spans 16 amino acids. Germline values: CDR1 LGHDT, CDR2 YNNKEL (reference sequence). V shed 4 bases, J shed 1 base, and the junction held 6 bases outside the gene matches. CDR3 sequence reads: CASSPRGTLTNEKLFF. CDR3 coding DNA: TGTGCCAGCAGCCCCAGGGGGACGCTAACTAATGAAAAACTGTTTTTT.

The rearrangement uses TRBV4-1 and TRBJ2-7, with a possible D match to TRBD2 (6 bases). Between the trimmed V and J ends, which lost 4 bases and 5 bases, there was a span of 18 bases. Germline assignment: CDR1 MGHRA and CDR2 YSYEKL. The CDR3 covers 15 residues. CDR3 bases: TGCGCCAGCAGCCCCGGGCCGGAGGGCTGGGACGAGCAGTACTTC. Residues: CASSPGPEGWDEQYF.

This chain joins TRBV7-3 and TRBJ2-1; 7 bases match TRBD2. This CDR3 has 15 amino acids. V shed 4 bases and J 3 bases; nucleotides not matched to a gene: 6. Germline-derived CDR1 and CDR2 are SGHTA and FQGTGA. DNA of the CDR3: TGTGCCAGCAGCTCCCCCGGGACTAACTACAATGAGCAGTTCTTC. Translation gives CASSSPGTNYNEQFF.

This chain links TRBV23-1 with TRBJ1-3; D perhaps matches TRBD1 (5 bases). TRBV23-1 is identified as an open reading frame with a role that is uncertain. CDR3 length: 16 residues. Trimming took off 8 bases at V and 0 bases at J, with 17 bases between the two ends. The CDR3 region has the DNA TGCGCCAGCGGCAAGGACACCTCGAGCTCTGGAAACACCATATATTTT. Residues: CASGKDTSSSGNTIYF.

The rearrangement links TRBV4-1 to TRBJ2-3; 11 bases map to TRBD2. Germline CDR1 is MGHRA and CDR2 is YSYEKL. The CDR3 sequence is 17 residues long. The J segment lost 0 bases and the V segment lost 2 bases, leaving 4 bases of the junction unmatched. The CDR3 region has the DNA TGCGCCAGCAGCCAAAAAAGGACTAGCGGGAGCACAGATACGCAGTATTTT. It is translated as CASSQKRTSGSTDTQYF.